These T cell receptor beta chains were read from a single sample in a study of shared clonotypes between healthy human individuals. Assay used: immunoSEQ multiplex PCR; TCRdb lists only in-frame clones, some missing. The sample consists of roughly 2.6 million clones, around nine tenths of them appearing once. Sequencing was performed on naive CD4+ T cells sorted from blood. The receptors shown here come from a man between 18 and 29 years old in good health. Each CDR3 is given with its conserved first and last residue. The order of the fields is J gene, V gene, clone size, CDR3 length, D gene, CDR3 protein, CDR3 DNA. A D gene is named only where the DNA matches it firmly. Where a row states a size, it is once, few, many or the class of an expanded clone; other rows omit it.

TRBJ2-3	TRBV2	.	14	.	CASSDPGVTDTQYF	TGTGCCAGCAGTGACCCTGGGGTCACAGATACGCAGTATTTT
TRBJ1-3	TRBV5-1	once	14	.	CASSPLGSGNTIYF	TGCGCCAGCAGCCCGCTGGGCTCTGGAAACACCATATATTTT
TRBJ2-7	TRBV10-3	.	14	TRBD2	CAITGGRGSYEQYF	TGTGCCATCACGGGGGGGCGCGGCTCCTACGAGCAGTACTTC
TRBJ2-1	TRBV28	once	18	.	CASSLRQALLLTYNEQFF	TGTGCCAGCAGTTTGCGGCAGGCGCTATTACTTACCTACAATGAGCAGTTCTTC
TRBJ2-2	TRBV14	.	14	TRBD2	CASSQEAGAGELFF	TGTGCCAGCAGCCAAGAGGCGGGAGCCGGGGAGCTGTTTTTT
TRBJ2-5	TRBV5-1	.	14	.	CASSLGAGLETQYF	TGCGCCAGCAGCTTGGGAGCGGGTCTGGAGACCCAGTACTTC
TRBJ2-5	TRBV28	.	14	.	CASSSPRGRETQYF	TGTGCCAGCAGTTCCCCGAGGGGAAGGGAGACCCAGTACTTC
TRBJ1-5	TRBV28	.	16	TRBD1	CASSPSGQGRNQPQHF	TGTGCCAGCAGTCCTTCGGGACAGGGAAGAAATCAGCCCCAGCATTTT
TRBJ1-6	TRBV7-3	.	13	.	CASSLAGNSPLHF	TGTGCCAGCAGCTTGGCGGGGAATTCACCCCTCCACTTT
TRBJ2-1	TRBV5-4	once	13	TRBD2	CASSGGRGNEQFF	TGTGCCAGCAGCGGCGGGAGGGGCAATGAGCAGTTCTTC
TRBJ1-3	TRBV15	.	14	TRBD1	CATSWTGTGNTIYF	TGTGCCACCAGCTGGACAGGGACAGGAAACACCATATATTTT
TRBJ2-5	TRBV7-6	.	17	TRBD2	CASSLGGRGRLGETQYF	TGTGCCAGCAGCTTAGGAGGGAGGGGCCGGTTGGGGGAGACCCAGTACTTC
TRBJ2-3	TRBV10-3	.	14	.	CAISSGPFTDTQYF	TGTGCCATCTCCTCGGGCCCCTTCACAGATACGCAGTATTTT
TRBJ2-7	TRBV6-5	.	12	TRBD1	CASTPGGREQYF	TGTGCCAGCACCCCAGGGGGCCGTGAGCAGTACTTC
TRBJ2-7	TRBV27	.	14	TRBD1	CASSQGQGVFEQYF	TGTGCCAGCAGTCAGGGACAGGGGGTGTTCGAGCAGTACTTC
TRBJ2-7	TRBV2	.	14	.	CASSGAGLAREQYF	TGTGCCAGCAGTGGGGCCGGGCTTGCCCGCGAGCAGTACTTC
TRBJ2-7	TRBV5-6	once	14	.	CASSLEGRAIEQYF	TGTGCCAGCAGCTTGGAGGGCAGAGCAATCGAGCAGTACTTC
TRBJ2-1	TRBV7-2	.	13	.	CASSFGPYNEQFF	TGTGCCAGCAGCTTCGGGCCTTACAATGAGCAGTTCTTC
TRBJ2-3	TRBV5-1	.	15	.	CASSYSPGAEDTQYF	TGCGCCAGCAGCTATAGTCCGGGGGCTGAAGATACGCAGTATTTT
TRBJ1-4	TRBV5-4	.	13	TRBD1	CASSATQGQKLFF	TGTGCCAGCAGCGCGACACAGGGGCAAAAACTGTTTTTT
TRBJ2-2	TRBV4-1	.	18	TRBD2	CASSQPLPSGSSTGELFF	TGCGCCAGCAGCCAGCCCCTCCCTAGCGGGAGTAGCACCGGGGAGCTGTTTTTT
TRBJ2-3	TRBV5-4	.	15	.	CASSLSGSLADTQYF	TGTGCCAGCAGCTTGTCGGGTAGTTTGGCAGATACGCAGTATTTT
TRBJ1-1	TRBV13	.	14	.	CASSLVGGATEAFF	TGTGCCAGCAGCTTAGTGGGGGGCGCGACTGAAGCTTTCTTT
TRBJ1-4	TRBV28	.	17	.	CASSAIVGGSTNEKLFF	TGTGCCAGCAGTGCCATCGTTGGGGGGTCGACTAATGAAAAACTGTTTTTT
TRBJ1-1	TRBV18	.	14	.	CASSAIEKNTEAFF	TGTGCCAGCTCAGCAATCGAGAAGAACACTGAAGCTTTCTTT
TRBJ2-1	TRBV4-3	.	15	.	CASSQVGGNHNEQFF	TGCGCCAGCAGCCAAGTTGGCGGGAACCACAATGAGCAGTTCTTC
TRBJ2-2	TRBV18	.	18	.	CASSRDAGVPSNTGELFF	TGTGCCAGCTCCCGGGACGCAGGGGTTCCGTCGAACACCGGGGAGCTGTTTTTT
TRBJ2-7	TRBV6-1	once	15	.	CASSELPGLGYEQYF	TGTGCCAGCAGTGAACTCCCAGGGCTGGGCTACGAGCAGTACTTC
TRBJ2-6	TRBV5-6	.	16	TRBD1	CASSKDRGSGANVLTF	TGTGCCAGCAGCAAGGACAGGGGCTCTGGGGCCAACGTCCTGACTTTC
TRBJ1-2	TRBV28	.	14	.	CASSWRGESYGYTF	TGTGCCAGCAGTTGGAGGGGGGAGAGCTATGGCTACACCTTC
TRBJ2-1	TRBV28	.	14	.	CASSDSRAYNEQFF	TGTGCCAGCAGCGACTCCCGCGCCTACAATGAGCAGTTCTTC
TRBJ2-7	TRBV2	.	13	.	CASSGPVRYEQYF	TGTGCCAGCAGTGGGCCAGTCCGCTACGAGCAGTACTTC
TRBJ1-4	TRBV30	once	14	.	CAWSADRSQEKLFF	TGTGCCTGGAGCGCAGACAGGTCCCAAGAAAAACTGTTTTTT
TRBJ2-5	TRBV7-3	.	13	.	CASSLGQQETQYF	TGTGCCAGCAGCTTAGGACAGCAAGAGACCCAGTACTTC
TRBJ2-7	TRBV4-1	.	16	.	CASSKGPGESSYEQYF	TGCGCCAGCAGCAAAGGGCCCGGGGAGAGCTCCTACGAGCAGTACTTC
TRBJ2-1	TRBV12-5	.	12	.	CASGLGRGEQFF	TGTGCTAGTGGCTTGGGGCGGGGTGAGCAGTTCTTC
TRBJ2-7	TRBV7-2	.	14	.	CASSFEQGLYEQYF	TGTGCCAGCAGCTTCGAACAGGGTTTGTACGAGCAGTACTTC
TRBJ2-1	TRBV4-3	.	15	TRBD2	CASSQEAGRGNEQFF	TGCGCCAGCAGCCAAGAAGCCGGGAGGGGCAATGAGCAGTTCTTC
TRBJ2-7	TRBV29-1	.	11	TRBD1	CSVGQGREQYF	TGCAGCGTCGGACAGGGTCGCGAGCAGTACTTC
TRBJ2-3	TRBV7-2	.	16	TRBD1	CASSLAGTASTDTQYF	TGTGCCAGCAGCTTGGCCGGGACAGCTAGCACAGATACGCAGTATTTT
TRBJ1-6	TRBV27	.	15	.	CASRDPGGFNSPLHF	TGTGCCAGCAGGGACCCGGGGGGTTTTAATTCACCCCTCCACTTT
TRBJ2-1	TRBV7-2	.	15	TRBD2	CASSRSSGGYNEQFF	TGTGCCAGCAGCCGGTCTAGCGGGGGCTACAATGAGCAGTTCTTC
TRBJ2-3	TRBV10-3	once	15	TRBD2	CAISDLAGGTDTQYF	TGTGCCATCAGCGACCTAGCGGGAGGCACAGATACGCAGTATTTT
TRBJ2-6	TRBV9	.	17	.	CASSVAYGDSGANVLTF	TGTGCCAGCAGCGTAGCTTACGGCGACTCTGGGGCCAACGTCCTGACTTTC
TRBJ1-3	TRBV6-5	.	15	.	CASSRSNRDGNTIYF	TGTGCCAGCAGCCGCAGTAACAGGGACGGAAACACCATATATTTT
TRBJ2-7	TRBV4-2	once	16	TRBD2	CASSRPTSGFSYEQYF	TGTGCCAGCAGCCGCCCGACTAGCGGATTTTCCTACGAGCAGTACTTC
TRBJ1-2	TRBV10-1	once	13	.	CASSESLSYGYTF	TGCGCCAGCAGTGAAAGCCTAAGCTATGGCTACACCTTC